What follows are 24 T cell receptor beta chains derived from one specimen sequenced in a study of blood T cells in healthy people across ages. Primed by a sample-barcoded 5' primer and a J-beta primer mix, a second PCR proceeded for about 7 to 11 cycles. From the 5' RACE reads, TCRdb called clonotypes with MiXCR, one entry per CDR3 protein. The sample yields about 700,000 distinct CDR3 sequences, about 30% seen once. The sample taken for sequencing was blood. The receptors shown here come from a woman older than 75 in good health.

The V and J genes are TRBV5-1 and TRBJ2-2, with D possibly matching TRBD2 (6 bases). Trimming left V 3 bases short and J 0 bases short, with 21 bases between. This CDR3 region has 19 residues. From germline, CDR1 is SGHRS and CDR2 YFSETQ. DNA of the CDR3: TGCGCCAGCAGCTCCGACCTAGGCGGGGCAAGCACGAACACCGGGGAGCTGTTTTTT. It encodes CASSSDLGGASTNTGELFF. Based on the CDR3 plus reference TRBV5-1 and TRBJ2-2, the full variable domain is KAGVTQTPRYLIKTRGQQVTLSCSPISGHRSVSWYQQTPGQGLQFLFEYFSETQRNKGNFPGRFSGRQFSNSRSEMNVSTLELGDSALYLCASSSDLGGASTNTGELFFGEGSRLTVL.

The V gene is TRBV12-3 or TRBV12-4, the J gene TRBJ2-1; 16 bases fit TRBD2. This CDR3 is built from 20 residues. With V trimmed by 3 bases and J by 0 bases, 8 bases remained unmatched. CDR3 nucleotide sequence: TGTGCCAGCAGTTTCCCTGGGACTAGCGGGAGGGTCCGCTCCTACAATGAGCAGTTCTTC. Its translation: CASSFPGTSGRVRSYNEQFF.

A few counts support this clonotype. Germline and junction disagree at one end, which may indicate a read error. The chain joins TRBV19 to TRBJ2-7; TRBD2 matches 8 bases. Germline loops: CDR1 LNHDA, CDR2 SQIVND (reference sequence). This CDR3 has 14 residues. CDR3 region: CASSITSGPYEQYF. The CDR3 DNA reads TGCGCCAGCAGCATCACTAGCGGACCCTACGAGCAGTACTTC.

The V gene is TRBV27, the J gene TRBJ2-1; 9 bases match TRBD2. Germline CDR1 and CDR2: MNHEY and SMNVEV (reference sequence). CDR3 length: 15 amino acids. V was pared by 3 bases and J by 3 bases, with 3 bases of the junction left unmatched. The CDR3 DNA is TGTGCCAGCAGTTTTAGGACTAGCGACTACAATGAGCAGTTCTTC. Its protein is CASSFRTSDYNEQFF.

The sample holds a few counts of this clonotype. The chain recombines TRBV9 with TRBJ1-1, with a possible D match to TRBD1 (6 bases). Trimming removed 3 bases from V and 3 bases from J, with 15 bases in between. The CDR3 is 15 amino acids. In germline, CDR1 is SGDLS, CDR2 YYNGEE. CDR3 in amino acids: CASSAITGWDTEAFF. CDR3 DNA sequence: TGTGCCAGCAGCGCAATTACAGGGTGGGACACTGAAGCTTTCTTT.

This CDR3 is CATSDRQGSYEQYF. DNA for the CDR3: TGTGCCACCAGTGATCGACAGGGCTCCTACGAGCAGTACTTC. The V and J genes are TRBV24-1 and TRBJ2-7; the match to TRBD1 covers 7 bases. CDR1 KGHDR and CDR2 SFDVKD come from the germline V gene. The CDR3 contains 14 residues. After removal of 3 bases from V and 0 bases from J, the junction contained 1 base not matched to a gene.

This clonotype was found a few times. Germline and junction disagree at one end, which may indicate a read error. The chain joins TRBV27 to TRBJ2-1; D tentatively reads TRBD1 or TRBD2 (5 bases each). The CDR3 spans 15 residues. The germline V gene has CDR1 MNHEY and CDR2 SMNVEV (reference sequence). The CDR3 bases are TGTGCCAGCAGTTTATTCGGGCAGGGAGTGTATGAGCGGTTCTTC. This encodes CASSLFGQGVYERFF.

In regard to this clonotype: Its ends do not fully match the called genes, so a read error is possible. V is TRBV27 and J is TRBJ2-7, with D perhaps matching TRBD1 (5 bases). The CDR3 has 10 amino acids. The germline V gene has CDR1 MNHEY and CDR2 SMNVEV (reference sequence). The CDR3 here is CAGRDYEQYF. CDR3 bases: TGTGCCGGCAGGGACTACGAGCAGTACTTC.

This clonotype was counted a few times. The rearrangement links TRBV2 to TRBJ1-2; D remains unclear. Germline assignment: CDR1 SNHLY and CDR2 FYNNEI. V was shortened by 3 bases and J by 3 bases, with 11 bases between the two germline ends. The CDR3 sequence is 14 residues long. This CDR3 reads CASSEVGRDYGYTF. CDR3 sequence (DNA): TGTGCCAGCAGTGAGGTAGGACGGGACTATGGCTACACCTTC.

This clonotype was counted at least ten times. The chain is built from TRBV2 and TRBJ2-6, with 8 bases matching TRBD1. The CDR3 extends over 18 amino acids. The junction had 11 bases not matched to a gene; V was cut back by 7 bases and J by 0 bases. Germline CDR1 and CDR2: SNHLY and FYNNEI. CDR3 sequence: CASKETGVPGSGANVLTF. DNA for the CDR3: TGTGCCAGCAAGGAGACAGGGGTCCCCGGCTCTGGGGCCAACGTCCTGACTTTC.

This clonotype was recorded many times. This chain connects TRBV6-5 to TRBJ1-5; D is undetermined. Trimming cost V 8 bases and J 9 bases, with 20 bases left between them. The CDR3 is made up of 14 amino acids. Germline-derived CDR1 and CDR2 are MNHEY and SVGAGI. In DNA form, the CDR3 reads TGTGCCAGCCGTGGTCCGGACCCGCCTTGGCCCCAGCATTTT. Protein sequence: CASRGPDPPWPQHF.

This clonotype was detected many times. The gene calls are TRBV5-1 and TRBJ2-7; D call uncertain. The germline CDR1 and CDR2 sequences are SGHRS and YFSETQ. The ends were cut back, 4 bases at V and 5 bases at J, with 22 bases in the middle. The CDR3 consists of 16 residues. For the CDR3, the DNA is TGCGCCAGCAGCCCGTTCCTCGGCTCCAATAAGCACGAGCAGTACTTC. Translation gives CASSPFLGSNKHEQYF.

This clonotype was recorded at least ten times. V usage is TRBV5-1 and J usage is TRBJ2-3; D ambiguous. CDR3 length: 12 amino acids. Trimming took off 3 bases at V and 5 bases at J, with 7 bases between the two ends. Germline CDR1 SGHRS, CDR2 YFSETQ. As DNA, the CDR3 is TGCGCCAGCAGCTGGTTCGAAGATACGCAGTATTTT. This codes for CASSWFEDTQYF.

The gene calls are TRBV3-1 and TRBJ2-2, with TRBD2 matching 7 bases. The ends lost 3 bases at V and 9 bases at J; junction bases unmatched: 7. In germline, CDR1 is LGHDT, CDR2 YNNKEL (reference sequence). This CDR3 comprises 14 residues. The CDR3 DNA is TGTGCCAGCAGCCAGAGGACTAGAGATCGGGAGCTGTTTTTT. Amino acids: CASSQRTRDRELFF. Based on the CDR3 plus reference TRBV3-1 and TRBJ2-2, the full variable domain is DTAVSQTPKYLVTQMGNDKSIKCEQNLGHDTMYWYKQDSKKFLKIMFSYNNKELIINETVPNRFSPKSPDKAHLNLHINSLELGDSAVYFCASSQRTRDRELFFGEGSRLTVL.

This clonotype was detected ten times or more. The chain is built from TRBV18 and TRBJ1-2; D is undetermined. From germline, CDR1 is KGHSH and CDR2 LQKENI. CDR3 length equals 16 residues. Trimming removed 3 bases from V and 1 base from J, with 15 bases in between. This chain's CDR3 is CASSPDPAGYNYGYTF. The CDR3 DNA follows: TGTGCCAGCTCACCCGACCCCGCGGGTTATAACTATGGCTACACCTTC.

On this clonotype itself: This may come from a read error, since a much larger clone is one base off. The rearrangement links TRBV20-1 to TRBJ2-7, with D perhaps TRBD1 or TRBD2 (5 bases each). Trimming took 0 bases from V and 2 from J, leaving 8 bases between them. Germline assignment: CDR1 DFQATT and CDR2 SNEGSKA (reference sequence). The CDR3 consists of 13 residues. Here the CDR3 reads CSARERGPYEQYF. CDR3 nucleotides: TGCAGTGCTAGAGAACGGGGACCCTACGAGCAGTACTTC.

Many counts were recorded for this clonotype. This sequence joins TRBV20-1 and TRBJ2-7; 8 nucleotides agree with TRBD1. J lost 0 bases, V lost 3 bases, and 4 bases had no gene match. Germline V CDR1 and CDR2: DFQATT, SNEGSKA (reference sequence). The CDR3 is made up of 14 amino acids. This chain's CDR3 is CSASAQGDSYEQYF. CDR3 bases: TGCAGTGCTAGCGCACAGGGGGACTCCTACGAGCAGTACTTC.

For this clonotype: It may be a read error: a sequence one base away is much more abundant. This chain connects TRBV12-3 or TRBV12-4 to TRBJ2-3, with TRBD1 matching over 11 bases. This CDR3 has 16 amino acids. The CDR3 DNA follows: TGTGTCAGCAGTTTTGGGGACAGGGGGACTACAGATACGCAGTATTTT. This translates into CVSSFGDRGTTDTQYF.

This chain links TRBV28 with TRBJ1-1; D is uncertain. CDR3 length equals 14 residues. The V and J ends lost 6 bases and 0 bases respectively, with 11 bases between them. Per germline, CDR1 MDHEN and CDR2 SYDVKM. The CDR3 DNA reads TGTGCCAGCAGCCTCAGTCTGATGAACACTGAAGCTTTCTTT. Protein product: CASSLSLMNTEAFF.

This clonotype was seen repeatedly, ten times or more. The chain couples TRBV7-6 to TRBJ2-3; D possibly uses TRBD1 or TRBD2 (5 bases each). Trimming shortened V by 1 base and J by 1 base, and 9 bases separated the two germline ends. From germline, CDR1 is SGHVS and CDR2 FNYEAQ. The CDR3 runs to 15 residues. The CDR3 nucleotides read TGTGCCAGCAGCTTAGTGAGGGGCCGCACAGATACGCAGTATTTT. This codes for CASSLVRGRTDTQYF.

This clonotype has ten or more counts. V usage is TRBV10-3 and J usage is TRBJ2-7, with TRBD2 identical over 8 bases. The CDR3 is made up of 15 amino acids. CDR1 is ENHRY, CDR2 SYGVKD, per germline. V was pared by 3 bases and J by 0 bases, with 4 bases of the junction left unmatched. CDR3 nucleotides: TGTGCCATCAGTGAAGCGGGGGCGTCCTCCTACGAGCAGTACTTC. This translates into CAISEAGASSYEQYF.

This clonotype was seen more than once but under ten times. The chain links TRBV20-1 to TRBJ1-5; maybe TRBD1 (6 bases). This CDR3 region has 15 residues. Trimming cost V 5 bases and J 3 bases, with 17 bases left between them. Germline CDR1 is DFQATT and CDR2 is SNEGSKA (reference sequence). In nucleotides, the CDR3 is TGCAGTGCTGGTAAAACAGGGCCGGTCAATCAGCCCCAGCATTTT. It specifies CSAGKTGPVNQPQHF.

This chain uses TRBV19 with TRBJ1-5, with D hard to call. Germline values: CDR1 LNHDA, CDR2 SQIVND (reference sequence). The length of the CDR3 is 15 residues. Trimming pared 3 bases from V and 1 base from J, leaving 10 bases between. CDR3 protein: CASSISGSSNQPQHF. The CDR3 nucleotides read TGTGCCAGTAGTATCTCCGGGTCCAGCAATCAGCCCCAGCATTTT.

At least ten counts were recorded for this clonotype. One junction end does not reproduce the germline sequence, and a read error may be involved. The CDR3 loop reads CASSLGGLAGGLLPQYF. CDR3 sequence (DNA): TGTGCTAGCAGCTTAGGCGGACTAGCGGGGGGGTTACTGCCCCAGTACTTC. The chain is built from TRBV7-7 and TRBJ2-7; 15 bases align to TRBD2. Germline V gene sequence: CDR1 SSHAT, CDR2 FNYEAQ (reference sequence). This CDR3 spans 17 amino acids.